Listed here are 24 T cell receptor beta chains from one sample, sequenced in a study of cytomegalovirus exposure and HLA in healthy donors. The data were produced by immunoSEQ multiplex PCR, yet TCRdb's version contains in-frame clones alone and is incomplete. Of around 150,000 clones listed, 95% to 96% are singletons. Source material: PBMCs. These receptor sequences come from a woman between 18 and 30 years old in good health and CMV-seronegative.

The V and J genes are TRBV7-9 and TRBJ2-7; D is ambiguous. V was pared by 5 bases and J by 5 bases, with 10 bases between. Germline V gene lookup returns CDR1 SEHNR and CDR2 FQNEAQ (reference sequence). CDR3 length: 12 residues. CDR3: CASSPLNHEQYF. The CDR3 DNA reads as TGTGCCAGCAGCCCCCTAAATCACGAGCAGTACTTC.

The chain recombines TRBV28 with TRBJ2-2; TRBD1 might be the D (6 bases). V was shortened by 2 bases and J by 1 base, with 17 bases between the two germline ends. This CDR3 is 18 amino acids long. Per the germline V gene, CDR1 is MDHEN and CDR2 is SYDVKM. CDR3 in amino acids: CASSLNKWTAMNTGELFF. For the CDR3, the DNA is TGTGCCAGCAGTTTAAATAAATGGACAGCGATGAACACCGGGGAGCTGTTTTTT.

This clone was counted once. The V and J genes are TRBV19 and TRBJ1-4; 7 bases are shared with TRBD1. CDR3 size: 17 residues. Germline lookup yields CDR1 LNHDA and CDR2 SQIVND (reference sequence). The V segment lost 6 bases and the J segment 5 bases; nucleotides outside the gene matches: 15. The CDR3 is CASSPPDRHNRNEKLFF. DNA for the CDR3: TGTGCCAGTAGCCCTCCGGACAGGCATAACCGGAATGAAAAACTGTTTTTT.

The chain joins TRBV18 to TRBJ2-7, with D possibly TRBD1 on 5 matching bases. The germline CDR1 and CDR2 sequences are KGHSH and LQKENI. V lost 0 bases, J lost 0 bases, and 9 bases lay in between. CDR3 size: 15 residues. CDR3 amino acids: CASSPPQGFSYEQYF. DNA for the CDR3: TGTGCCAGCTCACCACCGCAGGGTTTCTCCTACGAGCAGTACTTC.

The rearrangement uses TRBV5-1 and TRBJ1-1, with 8 nucleotides matching TRBD1. V lost 1 base, J lost 4 bases, and 0 bases stayed unmatched. The CDR3 contains 13 residues. The germline gives CDR1 SGHRS, CDR2 YFSETQ. For the CDR3, the DNA is TGCGCCAGCAGCTTGACAGGGGGCACTGAAGCTTTCTTT. Amino acid sequence: CASSLTGGTEAFF.

The chain is built from TRBV7-9 and TRBJ1-6; possibly TRBD1 for D (5 bases). Trimming removed 5 bases at V and 9 bases at J, with 17 bases between. The V gene's germline CDR1 is SEHNR and CDR2 FQNEAQ (reference sequence). The CDR3 totals 15 residues. The CDR3 region is CASSPSAGEGSPLHF. The CDR3 nucleotides are TGTGCCAGCAGCCCCTCGGCGGGGGAGGGTTCACCCCTCCACTTT.

The chain has TRBV5-1 and TRBJ2-1, with TRBD1 as a possible D gene (5 bases). Germline V gene sequence: CDR1 SGHRS, CDR2 YFSETQ. The CDR3 contains 14 residues. Between the trimmed V and J ends, which lost 3 bases and 5 bases, there was a span of 12 bases. CDR3 nucleotide sequence: TGCGCCAGCAGCTCGTTCCAAGGGGACAATGAGCAGTTCTTC. It yields the protein CASSSFQGDNEQFF.

The chain couples TRBV2 to TRBJ2-2; D gene uncertain. The CDR3 extends over 12 amino acids. Germline V lookup: CDR1 SNHLY, CDR2 FYNNEI. Trimming removed 6 bases from V and 5 bases from J, with 7 bases in between. CDR3 amino acids: CASSRDTGELFF. The DNA of the CDR3 is TGTGCCAGCAGCCGAGATACCGGGGAGCTGTTTTTT.

J is TRBJ2-7 and V is TRBV7-2; TRBD2 matches 8 bases. V shed 5 bases and J 4 bases; nucleotides not matched to a gene: 13. Germline lookup yields CDR1 SGHTA and CDR2 FQGNSA. The CDR3 is 16 residues long. The CDR3 is CASSPIAGITRYEQYF. The CDR3 DNA reads TGTGCCAGCAGCCCAATAGCGGGGATCACGAGATACGAGCAGTACTTC.

The CDR3 nucleotides read TGTGCCAGCAGCTTCCCAGAGCTCACCCCTGGGGGGGCACGGGTCCGGACTGAAGCTTTCTTT. This sequence encodes CASSFPELTPGGARVRTEAFF. The chain joins TRBV7-8 to TRBJ1-1; D perhaps matches TRBD1 (6 bases). Trimming removed 3 bases from V and 5 bases from J, with 34 bases in between. The germline V gene encodes CDR1 SGHVS and CDR2 FQNEAQ. The CDR3 is made up of 21 amino acids.

The genes are TRBV4-1 and TRBJ1-5; possibly TRBD1 for D (5 bases). V gave up 2 bases and J gave up 10 bases, with 18 bases separating them. The CDR3 sequence is 15 residues long. The germline gives CDR1 MGHRA, CDR2 YSYEKL. Here the CDR3 DNA reads TGCGCCAGCAGCCAAAATCGGGAGGGGATCCAACCCCAGCATTTT. Amino acids: CASSQNREGIQPQHF.

The gene calls are TRBV9 and TRBJ1-4; TRBD1 aligns across 8 bases. J lost 8 bases, V lost 3 bases, and 9 bases had no gene match. Germline CDR1 reads SGDLS; CDR2 reads YYNGEE. CDR3 length: 15 residues. As DNA, the CDR3 is TGTGCCAGCAGCGCCGGGGTACGGGACAGGGAAAAACTGTTTTTT. This gives the protein CASSAGVRDREKLFF.

The rearrangement joins TRBV15 to TRBJ1-2, with unresolved D. V lost 3 bases, J lost 6 bases, and 8 bases lay in between. CDR3 length: 12 amino acids. Per the germline V gene, CDR1 is LNHNV and CDR2 is YYDKDF (reference sequence). Here the CDR3 reads CATSSRLDGYTF. The DNA for the CDR3 is TGTGCCACCAGCAGTCGGTTGGATGGCTACACCTTC.

The chain recombines TRBV7-9 with TRBJ2-7; possibly TRBD1 for D (6 bases). The V end was cut by 5 bases, the J end by 3 bases, with 17 bases between. CDR1 and CDR2 (germline): SEHNR, FQNEAQ (reference sequence). The CDR3 is made up of 15 amino acids. The CDR3 spells CASSDPGVALYEQYF. DNA for the CDR3: TGTGCCAGCAGCGACCCAGGGGTGGCCCTCTACGAGCAGTACTTC.

The V and J genes are TRBV11-2 and TRBJ2-7; 8 positions match TRBD2. The CDR3 extends over 12 amino acids. J was trimmed by 6 bases and V by 5 bases; bases with no gene match: 3. The germline gives CDR1 SGHAT, CDR2 FQNNGV. CDR3 nucleotide sequence: TGTGCCAGCAGCCCGGGGGGGGGCGAGCAGTACTTC. Translating gives CASSPGGGEQYF. The full variable domain, its missing parts supplied by reference TRBV11-2 and TRBJ2-7, is EAGVAQSPRYKIIEKRQSVAFWCNPISGHATLYWYQQILGQGPKLLIQFQNNGVVDDSQLPKDRFSAERLKGVDSTLKIQPAKLEDSAVYLCASSPGGGEQYFGPGTRLTVT.

This sequence joins TRBV15 and TRBJ1-6, with 7 bases that match TRBD1. Looked up from germline, CDR1 is LNHNV and CDR2 is YYDKDF (reference sequence). Trimming took 6 bases from V and 1 from J; bases not matched to a gene: 6. The CDR3 consists of 16 residues. The CDR3 bases are TGTGCCACCAGAGCCCAGGGGGGATCCTATAATTCACCCCTCCACTTT. Translated, it gives CATRAQGGSYNSPLHF.

The chain couples TRBV19 to TRBJ2-3; 15 bases align to TRBD2. This CDR3 is 17 amino acids long. With V trimmed by 5 bases and J by 4 bases, 7 bases remained unmatched. The germline CDR1 and CDR2 sequences are LNHDA and SQIVND (reference sequence). The CDR3 DNA reads TGTGCCAGTAGTGATAGGGGACTAGCGGGGGGCGCAGATACGCAGTATTTT. It yields the protein CASSDRGLAGGADTQYF.

In its sample, this clone was seen once. The chain is built from TRBV7-3 and TRBJ1-1; D remains ambiguous. This CDR3 has 14 residues. Trimming pared 6 bases from V and 4 bases from J, leaving 15 bases between. CDR1 is SGHTA, CDR2 FQGTGA, per germline. CDR3 amino acids: CASRAGSGGTEAFF. The CDR3 DNA sequence: TGTGCCAGCAGAGCAGGTTCAGGTGGCACTGAAGCTTTCTTT.

Concerning this clone itself: One junction end does not reproduce the germline sequence, and a read error may be involved. The chain carries TRBV7-7 and TRBJ1-5; TRBD1 matches 8 bases. The CDR3 runs 16 residues. CDR1 and CDR2 (germline): SSHAT, FNYEAQ (reference sequence). CDR3 loop: CASSPLPDRVYQPQHF. As DNA, the CDR3 is TGTGCTAGCAGCCCTTTACCGGACAGGGTGTATCAGCCCCAGCATTTT.

The chain combines TRBV30 with TRBJ1-4; D gene unclear. Germline CDR1 GTSNPN, CDR2 SVGIG (reference sequence). The CDR3 runs to 13 residues. Between the trimmed V and J ends, which lost 4 bases and 0 bases, there was a span of 6 bases. CDR3 protein: CAWTFATNEKLFF. The DNA of the CDR3 is TGTGCCTGGACATTTGCAACTAATGAAAAACTGTTTTTT.

The chain joins TRBV7-6 to TRBJ2-3, with TRBD2 matching over 10 bases. This CDR3 spans 16 amino acids. The V segment lost 1 base and the J segment 1 base; nucleotides outside the gene matches: 2. CDR1 and CDR2 from the germline V gene are SGHVS and FNYEAQ. The CDR3 here is CASSLETSGGTDTQYF. CDR3 bases: TGTGCCAGCAGCTTAGAAACTAGCGGGGGCACAGATACGCAGTATTTT.

The CDR3 spells CASRVIVGQGPGEQYF. As DNA, the CDR3 is TGTGCCAGCAGGGTGATTGTAGGACAGGGCCCTGGCGAGCAGTACTTC. V usage is TRBV2 and J usage is TRBJ2-7; 8 bases map to TRBD1. With 6 bases clipped from V and 6 bases from J, the junction kept 16 bases outside the gene matches. This CDR3 is built from 16 residues. The germline V gene has CDR1 SNHLY and CDR2 FYNNEI.

The V and J genes are TRBV5-6 and TRBJ1-6, with 9 bases fitting TRBD1. The germline CDR1 and CDR2 sequences are SGHDT and YYEEEE. V shed 2 bases and J 7 bases; nucleotides not matched to a gene: 4. The CDR3 loop spans 15 amino acids. CDR3 protein: CASSFRTGVNSPLHF. In nucleotides, the CDR3 is TGTGCCAGCAGCTTCAGGACAGGGGTGAATTCACCCCTCCACTTT.

J is TRBJ2-7 and V is TRBV2; a possible D gene is TRBD2 (6 bases). The CDR3 has 16 residues. Looked up from germline, CDR1 is SNHLY and CDR2 is FYNNEI. With 6 bases removed from V and 0 bases from J, the gap between germline ends came to 18 bases. CDR3 in amino acids: CASSPVGRGNSYEQYF. The CDR3 DNA is TGTGCCAGCAGCCCGGTGGGTCGGGGGAACTCCTACGAGCAGTACTTC.